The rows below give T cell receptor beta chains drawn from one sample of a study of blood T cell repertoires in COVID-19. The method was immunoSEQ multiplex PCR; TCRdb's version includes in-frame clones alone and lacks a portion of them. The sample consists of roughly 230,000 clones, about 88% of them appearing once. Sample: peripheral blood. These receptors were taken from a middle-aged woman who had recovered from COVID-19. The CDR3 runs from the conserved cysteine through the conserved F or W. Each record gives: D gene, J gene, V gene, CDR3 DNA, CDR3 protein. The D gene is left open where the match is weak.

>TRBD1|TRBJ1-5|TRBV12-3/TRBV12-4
TGTGCCAGCAGAGGGGGCGCGGGTCAGCCCCAGCATTTT
CASRGGAGQPQHF
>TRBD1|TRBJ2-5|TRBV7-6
TGTGCCAGCAGCCTCCCCTTCCGGGACAGCCAAGAGACCCAGTACTTC
CASSLPFRDSQETQYF
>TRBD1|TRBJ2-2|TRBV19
TGTGCCAGTAGATTGCTGACAGGGCAGAACACCGGGGAGCTGTTTTTT
CASRLLTGQNTGELFF
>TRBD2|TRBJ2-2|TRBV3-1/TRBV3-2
TGTGCCAGCAGCCAAGGGGGTAGCGGGAGTTCCGGGGAGCTGTTTTTT
CASSQGGSGSSGELFF
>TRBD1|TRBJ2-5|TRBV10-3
TGTGCCATCAGTGAGCGGGACAGACAAGAGACCCAGTACTTC
CAISERDRQETQYF
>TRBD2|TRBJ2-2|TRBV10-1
TGCGCCAGCAATAGGGGGCTAGCGGGGGCGAACACCGGGGAGCTGTTTTTT
CASNRGLAGANTGELFF
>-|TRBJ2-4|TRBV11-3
TGTGCCAGCAGCTTGGGGGGTCCGGGCTTAGCCAAAAACATTCAGTACTTC
CASSLGGPGLAKNIQYF
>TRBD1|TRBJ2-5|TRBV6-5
TGTGCCAGCAGAGGTACAGGGGGGCTTAGAGAGACCCAGTACTTC
CASRGTGGLRETQYF
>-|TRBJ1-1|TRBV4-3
TGCGCCAGCAGCCAAGATGAGGTGTACGACACTGAAGCTTTCTTT
CASSQDEVYDTEAFF
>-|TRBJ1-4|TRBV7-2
TGTGCCAGCAGCAACCGACAGCCGCCGAGGGAAAAACTGTTTTTT
CASSNRQPPREKLFF
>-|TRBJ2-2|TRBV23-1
TGCGCCAGCAGCCACGACTGGGCCGGGGAGCTGTTTTTT
CASSHDWAGELFF
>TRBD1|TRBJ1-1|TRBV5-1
TGCGCCAGCAGCCAGGACAGGGGCAATGAAGCTTTCTTT
CASSQDRGNEAFF
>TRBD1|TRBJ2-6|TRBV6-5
TGTGCCAGTAGGACAGGGGCGTCTGGGGCCAACGTCCTGACTTTC
CASRTGASGANVLTF
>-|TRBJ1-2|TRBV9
TGTGCCAGCAGTACAGGATCTTTTGGCTACACCTTC
CASSTGSFGYTF